This TCR beta chain was obtained from a study of CD8 T cells in ankylosing spondylitis. Study outcomes and limitations: Clones linked to disease, bearing a CD8+ phenotype, were relatively rare in peripheral blood. Certain motif variants had earlier appeared in reactive arthritis synovial fluid and blood. For ankylosing spondylitis blood, a TCR beta motif of several highly homologous variants appeared characteristic.

For this clonotype: As yet, its antigen is unknown.

The CDR3 extends over 17 amino acids. Trimming took 2 bases from V and 5 from J, leaving 18 bases between them. Molecular-barcoded quantitative 5'-RACE produced these TCR beta libraries. TCRdb used MiXCR to reprocess the 5' RACE reads, holding one entry per CDR3 protein. In the table there are about 400,000 distinct CDR3 sequences, 20% of which are singletons. The TCR comes from a male donor with ankylosing spondylitis or in good health (not recorded which). The V and J genes are TRBV12-3 or TRBV12-4 and TRBJ2-2; D is possibly TRBD1 (6 bases). Sequencing input: blood, either unsorted or a sorted T cell fraction (not recorded which). Here the CDR3 reads CASSLTTRGTRTGELFF. DNA of the CDR3: TGTGCCAGCAGTTTAACGACCAGGGGTACGCGGACCGGGGAGCTGTTTTTT.